Below, 14 T cell receptor beta chains from the same sample are listed, as sequenced in a study of radiotherapy plus CTLA-4 blockade in lung cancer. Clones were sequenced by immunoSEQ multiplex PCR, and TCRdb holds only the in-frame ones, with some missing. The sample contains 45,000 to 55,000 clones, roughly four fifths of which appear only once. The specimen was peripheral blood, collected from a patient treated with radiotherapy plus ipilimumab. The receptors were gathered from a human donor with non-small cell lung cancer who had stable disease on radiotherapy plus ipilimumab.

This clone was counted between two and nine times. J is TRBJ2-7 and V is TRBV21-1; the DNA was not used to check the table's D call, TRBD1. TRBV21-1 is a pseudogene locus. The CDR3 has 16 residues. DNA of the CDR3: TGTGCCAGCAGCAAACACCCGGGGACACCGTTGTACGAGCAGTACGTC. Translated: CASSKHPGTPLYEQYV.

This chain links TRBV28 with TRBJ1-2, with D tentatively TRBD1 (5 bases). V lost 3 bases to trimming and J lost 7 bases, with 18 bases between them. The CDR3 is 15 amino acids. Germline-derived CDR1 and CDR2 are MDHEN and SYDVKM. Here the CDR3 DNA reads TGTGCCAGCAGTTTCACTCAGGGTCCGTGGACTGGCTACACCTTC. It codes for CASSFTQGPWTGYTF.

The chain joins TRBV19 to TRBJ1-1; 9 bases fit TRBD1. With V trimmed by 7 bases and J by 0 bases, 12 bases remained unmatched. The germline V gene encodes CDR1 LNHDA and CDR2 SQIVND (reference sequence). The CDR3 spans 17 residues. The CDR3 DNA sequence: TGTGCCAGTATCGAGGACAGGGGCATGAATCTGAACACTGAAGCTTTCTTT. This encodes CASIEDRGMNLNTEAFF.

This chain uses TRBV6-4 with TRBJ1-2; 9 nucleotides line up with TRBD1. After removal of 6 bases from V and 1 base from J, the junction contained 6 bases not matched to a gene. CDR1 is MRHNA, CDR2 SNTAGT, per germline. This CDR3 is built from 15 residues. The CDR3 DNA is TGTGCCAGCAGCTCTGGGACAGGGCTTAACTATGGCTACACCTTC. It encodes CASSSGTGLNYGYTF.

Of note for this clone: Mismatch with germline at one junction end may stem from a read error. Other DNA sequences of this sample code for an identical CDR3. The chain links TRBV6-6 to TRBJ1-1; 8 nucleotides match TRBD1. The CDR3 is 15 amino acids. Germline loops: CDR1 MNHNY, CDR2 SVGAGI (reference sequence). The CDR3 DNA is TGTGCCAGCAGTTCTGGGCTACAGGGGGGCGCTGAAGCCTTCTTT. Translated: CASSSGLQGGAEAFF.

The rearrangement uses TRBV6-1 and TRBJ2-7; 7 bases align to TRBD1. The CDR3 loop spans 15 amino acids. Trimming at V came to 4 bases and at J to 2 bases, leaving 8 bases not matched to a gene. Germline assignment: CDR1 MNHNS and CDR2 SASEGT. In DNA form, the CDR3 reads TGTGCCAGCAGTGCGGGGACAGCAAAAACCTACGAGCAGTACTTC. It is translated as CASSAGTAKTYEQYF.

This sequence joins TRBV2 and TRBJ1-4, with a possible D match to TRBD1 (6 bases). This CDR3 has 16 amino acids. Germline V gives CDR1 SNHLY, CDR2 FYNNEI. Trimming stripped 7 bases from V and 0 bases from J, with 15 bases between. This CDR3 reads CASKGGAGATNEKLFF. For the CDR3, the DNA is TGTGCCAGCAAGGGGGGTGCAGGGGCAACTAATGAAAAACTGTTTTTT. Full variable domain (missing parts from reference TRBV2 and TRBJ1-4): EPEVTQTPSHQVTQMGQEVILRCVPISNHLYFYWYRQILGQKVEFLVSFYNNEISEKSEIFDDQFSVERPDGSNFTLKIRSTKLEDSAMYFCASKGGAGATNEKLFFGSGTQLSVL.

The chain carries TRBV6-5 and TRBJ2-1; 9 bases agree with TRBD2. Losses at the gene ends were 6 bases for V and 8 bases for J; bases not matched to a gene: 11. The CDR3 runs 15 residues. CDR1 and CDR2 from the germline V gene are MNHEY and SVGAGI. CDR3 DNA sequence: TGTGCCAGCAGCCGAGAGGCGGGGGGGCGGGATGAGCAGTTCTTC. It is translated as CASSREAGGRDEQFF.

This clone was detected a few times. The chain links TRBV6-1 to TRBJ1-4; the D is unclear. The CDR3 is made up of 13 amino acids. V lost 4 bases to trimming and J lost 6 bases, with 9 bases between them. Per the germline V gene, CDR1 is MNHNS and CDR2 is SASEGT. Here the CDR3 DNA reads TGTGCCAGCAGTGCTCGGAACTATGAAAAACTGTTTTTT. Protein: CASSARNYEKLFF.

The chain is built from TRBV6-1 and TRBJ2-3; TRBD2 matches 7 bases. The V and J ends lost 5 bases and 1 base, in that order; junction bases with no gene match: 6. CDR3 length: 15 residues. The germline CDR1 and CDR2 sequences are MNHNS and SASEGT. As DNA, the CDR3 is TGTGCCAGCAGTCCCAAACGGGGGGGCACAGATACGCAGTATTTT. It encodes CASSPKRGGTDTQYF.

V gene TRBV5-1 combines with J gene TRBJ2-1; 7 positions agree with TRBD2. The V segment lost 4 bases and the J segment 9 bases; nucleotides outside the gene matches: 10. The germline V gene encodes CDR1 SGHRS and CDR2 YFSETQ. The length of the CDR3 is 14 residues. The CDR3 protein is CASSTSGAAGEQFF. CDR3 in DNA: TGCGCCAGCAGCACCAGCGGGGCCGCAGGTGAGCAGTTCTTC.

The gene calls are TRBV10-3 and TRBJ2-3; 13 bases are a match to TRBD2. CDR1 ENHRY and CDR2 SYGVKD come from the germline V gene. V dropped 6 bases and J dropped 0; count of bases not matched to a gene: 15. CDR3 length: 20 residues. As DNA, the CDR3 is TGTGCCATCAGGTCCGCCCCCGGACTAGCGGGGGACCCTAGCACAGATACGCAGTATTTT. Protein sequence: CAIRSAPGLAGDPSTDTQYF.

The J gene is TRBJ1-1, the V gene TRBV7-2; D unresolved. The CDR3 loop spans 14 amino acids. The germline V gene has CDR1 SGHTA and CDR2 FQGNSA. Trimming pared 1 base from V and 0 bases from J, leaving 6 bases between. The CDR3 spells CASSLGPLNTEAFF. The CDR3 DNA reads TGTGCCAGCAGCTTAGGGCCTTTGAACACTGAAGCTTTCTTT.

This clone was seen a few times. The CDR3 sequence is CASSFSGGDEQYV. CDR3 coding DNA: TGTGCCAGCAGCTTTAGCGGGGGGGATGAGCAGTACGTC. V usage is TRBV7-2 and J usage is TRBJ2-7, with TRBD2 identical over 11 bases. The J segment lost 7 bases and the V segment lost 3 bases, leaving 2 bases of the junction unmatched. The CDR3 covers 13 residues. CDR1 SGHTA and CDR2 FQGNSA come from the germline V gene.